These T cell receptor beta chains were read from a single sample in a study of T cell repertoires in breast cancer. From the emulsion pairing reads, TCRdb called clonotypes with MiXCR, one entry per CDR3 protein. Here the sample spans about 40,000 distinct CDR3 sequences, about 50% being singletons. Sequencing was carried out using CD8+ T cells. Receptors originate from a pool of human donors with breast cancer or a healthy control (not recorded which). CDR3s include the opening cysteine and the closing phenylalanine or tryptophan. Fields, in order: J gene, clone size, V gene, D gene, CDR3 DNA, CDR3 protein. The D gene is left open where the match is weak. Rows may omit the clone size; those that give it use once, few, many or a size class.

TRBJ2-7 | few | TRBV20-1 | - | TGCAGTGCTAGAAGGTCGGGTAGGAACTCCTACGAGCAGTACTTC | CSARRSGRNSYEQYF
TRBJ1-1 | - | TRBV7-9 | TRBD1 | TGTGCCAGCAGCCGCCTTACAGGGGTGAACACTGAAGCTTTCTTT | CASSRLTGVNTEAFF
TRBJ2-1 | - | TRBV20-1 | - | TGCAGTGCTAGAGACAGGAGGCGAGGGAATGAGCAGTTCTTC | CSARDRRRGNEQFF
TRBJ2-1 | - | TRBV27 | - | TGTGCCAGGAACAATGAGCAGTTCTTC | CARNNEQFF
TRBJ2-3 | - | TRBV2 | - | TGTGCCAGCAGTCTAGCGCGAAGCACAGATACGCAGTATTTT | CASSLARSTDTQYF
TRBJ1-4 | - | TRBV6-9 | TRBD1 | TGTGCCAGCAGTTACGGCGGACAGGGACCGTCCGGTAATGAAAAACTGTTTTTT | CASSYGGQGPSGNEKLFF
TRBJ1-2 | few | TRBV29-1 | - | TGCAGCGTTGGAGGGTTTGATGGCTACACCTTC | CSVGGFDGYTF
TRBJ2-7 | - | TRBV6-1 | - | TGTGCCAGCAGTGAAGCGTCAGGGAGATCCTACGAGCAGTACTTC | CASSEASGRSYEQYF
TRBJ2-3 | - | TRBV27 | TRBD1 | TGTGCCAGCAGTATGAGACAGGGCAGCACAGATACGCAGTATTTT | CASSMRQGSTDTQYF
TRBJ2-1 | few | TRBV6-2/TRBV6-3 | - | TGTGCCAGCAGTTACTCGGCGGGAACCCCCTACAATGAGCAGTTCTTC | CASSYSAGTPYNEQFF
TRBJ1-3 | many | TRBV20-1 | - | TGCAGTGCTAGGTATCGCCGCGGTGGAAACACCATATATTTT | CSARYRRGGNTIYF
TRBJ2-3 | - | TRBV19 | TRBD2 | TGTGCCAGTTGGGGAGGGCCCATCACAGATACGCAGTATTTT | CASWGGPITDTQYF
TRBJ2-7 | - | TRBV7-8 | - | TGTGCCAGCAGCTTAGCCTCCAATCTGGGGGAGCAGTACTTC | CASSLASNLGEQYF
TRBJ2-7 | few | TRBV25-1 | - | TGTGCCAGCAGTATCGGCGGGCTTCGACGCGAGCAGTACTTC | CASSIGGLRREQYF
TRBJ1-5 | - | TRBV25-1 | TRBD1 | TGTGCCAGCAGTGCAGGGGGAGGACAGCCCCAGCATTTT | CASSAGGGQPQHF
TRBJ1-5 | - | TRBV10-3 | TRBD1 | TGTGCCATCAGTGCGACCGTACCGGGACAGGGATATCAGCCCCAGCATTTT | CAISATVPGQGYQPQHF
TRBJ2-5 | few | TRBV12-3/TRBV12-4 | - | TGTGCCAGCAGTTTCCACATTGGGGCAGCACAAGAGACCCAGTACTTC | CASSFHIGAAQETQYF
TRBJ2-3 | - | TRBV24-1 | - | TGTGCCACCAGTGATTCGGGGAGCGCAGATACGCAGTATTTT | CATSDSGSADTQYF
TRBJ2-7 | - | TRBV7-3 | - | TGTGCCAGCAGCTTACATAGTCTGGGTACCTACGAGCAGTACTTC | CASSLHSLGTYEQYF
TRBJ2-5 | - | TRBV5-4 | TRBD2 | TGTGCCAGCAGCTTGGGGACTAGCGGGAACCAAGAGACCCAGTACTTC | CASSLGTSGNQETQYF
TRBJ2-7 | few | TRBV6-2/TRBV6-3 | - | TGTGCCAGCAGTTACGATAGCCCCGGGATAGGCTACGAGCAGTACTTC | CASSYDSPGIGYEQYF
TRBJ2-5 | - | TRBV25-1 | TRBD1 | TGTGCCAGCAGTGAATTGTCAGGGACAGCTTCAGAGACCCAGTACTTC | CASSELSGTASETQYF
TRBJ2-3 | few | TRBV7-2 | - | TGTGCCAGCACCAAAATCTCTAGCACAGATACGCAGTATTTT | CASTKISSTDTQYF
TRBJ1-1 | - | TRBV12-3/TRBV12-4 | - | TGTGCCAGCAAGTGGGGGGCTCGGACTGAAGCTTTCTTT | CASKWGARTEAFF
TRBJ1-6 | - | TRBV30 | - | TGTGCCTGGACTGTTCGGACAGATAATTCACCCCTCCACTTT | CAWTVRTDNSPLHF
TRBJ1-2 | few | TRBV25-1 | TRBD1 | TGTGCCAGCAGTGACCTCGGGACAGGGCTCTATGGCTACACCTTC | CASSDLGTGLYGYTF
TRBJ2-1 | - | TRBV7-9 | TRBD1 | TGTGCCAGCAGCCGAGCGTTAGGACAGGGGGCAGGCAATGAGCAGTTCTTC | CASSRALGQGAGNEQFF
TRBJ2-3 | - | TRBV27 | TRBD2 | TGTGCCAGCAGTTTTGCGGGAGGGAGATCAGATACGCAGTATTTT | CASSFAGGRSDTQYF
TRBJ1-4 | few | TRBV20-1 | - | TGCAGTGCGGTTCATACTAATGAAAAACTGTTTTTT | CSAVHTNEKLFF
TRBJ2-7 | - | TRBV10-3 | - | TGTGCCATCAGTGAGGGGTACGAGCAGTACTTC | CAISEGYEQYF
TRBJ1-3 | - | TRBV19 | - | TGTGCCAGTAGGATAAACTCTGGAAACACCATATATTTT | CASRINSGNTIYF
TRBJ1-2 | - | TRBV3-1 | - | TGTGCCAGCAGCCAGACAGACGCGGGGGGCTACACCTTC | CASSQTDAGGYTF
TRBJ2-5 | - | TRBV12-3/TRBV12-4 | - | TGTGCCAGCGGAAATAGGACGGAGACCCAGTACTTC | CASGNRTETQYF
TRBJ1-2 | - | TRBV18 | - | TGTGCCAGCTCACCTATCAGACAGGACTATGGCTACACCTTC | CASSPIRQDYGYTF
TRBJ2-1 | - | TRBV10-1 | - | TGCGCCAGCAGTGAGTCGATCGGGGCCTACAATGAGCAGTTCTTC | CASSESIGAYNEQFF
TRBJ2-1 | - | TRBV7-2 | TRBD2 | TGTGCCAGCAGCTTTAGCGGGAGGACGAGGAATGAGCAGTTCTTC | CASSFSGRTRNEQFF
TRBJ1-4 | - | TRBV12-3/TRBV12-4 | - | TGTGCCAGCAGTTTTGGGCGAGGTGAAAAACTGTTTTTT | CASSFGRGEKLFF
TRBJ1-1 | few | TRBV12-3/TRBV12-4 | - | TGTGCCAGCAGCCATTCCGGGACAAACCTTGAAGCTTTCTTT | CASSHSGTNLEAFF